This passage covers 14 T cell receptor beta chains from one sample sequenced in a study of blood T cell repertoires in COVID-19. Some clones are missing from TCRdb's copy, which holds only in-frame ones; the method was immunoSEQ multiplex PCR. The sample records over 150,000 clones, roughly 87% being singletons. Sequenced input: peripheral blood. The receptors derive from a man aged 18 to 29 who had recovered from COVID-19.

V gene TRBV5-4 combines with J gene TRBJ1-3; possibly TRBD1 for D (5 bases). The CDR3 totals 15 residues. In germline, CDR1 is SGHNT, CDR2 YYREEE (reference sequence). Trimming pared 4 bases from V and 2 bases from J, leaving 13 bases between. The CDR3 DNA follows: TGTGCCAGCAGCACCCCTGGGGGGGCTGGAAACACCATATATTTT. It specifies CASSTPGGAGNTIYF.

V and J are TRBV19 and TRBJ1-5; TRBD1 might be the D (6 bases). Germline CDR1 reads LNHDA; CDR2 reads SQIVND (reference sequence). The V and J ends lost 6 bases and 1 base respectively, with 13 bases between them. The CDR3 runs 15 residues. CDR3 protein: CASRVGATSNQPQHF. In DNA, the CDR3 is TGTGCCAGTAGGGTGGGGGCTACAAGCAATCAGCCCCAGCATTTT.

The chain is built from TRBV7-2 and TRBJ1-1, with D possibly TRBD1 on 6 matching bases. The CDR3 spans 13 residues. The V end was cut by 5 bases, the J end by 5 bases, with 12 bases between. Germline V gene lookup returns CDR1 SGHTA and CDR2 FQGNSA. The chain's CDR3 is CASSGNRVTEAFF. The CDR3 DNA reads TGTGCCAGCAGCGGTAACAGGGTGACTGAAGCTTTCTTT.

This chain links TRBV11-3 with TRBJ2-3; D gene unclear. Trimming pared 5 bases from V and 4 bases from J, leaving 10 bases between. The CDR3 consists of 13 residues. Germline V gene sequence: CDR1 SGHNT, CDR2 YENEEA. The CDR3 DNA sequence: TGTGCCAGCAGCCCCCCCGGGTCAGATACGCAGTATTTT. Encoded protein: CASSPPGSDTQYF.

This chain joins TRBV19 and TRBJ1-2; possible D gene TRBD1, 6 bases. The CDR3 contains 15 residues. Germline V CDR1 and CDR2: LNHDA, SQIVND (reference sequence). V lost 1 base to trimming and J lost 2 bases, with 11 bases between them. CDR3 bases: TGTGCCAGTAGTATAGTGGCAGGGGAAAACTATGGCTACACCTTC. Translated, it gives CASSIVAGENYGYTF. Full variable domain (missing parts from reference TRBV19 and TRBJ1-2): DGGITQSPKYLFRKEGQNVTLSCEQNLNHDAMYWYRQDPGQGLRLIYYSQIVNDFQKGDIAEGYSVSREKKESFPLTVTSAQKNPTAFYLCASSIVAGENYGYTFGSGTRLTVV.

The chain links TRBV14 to TRBJ1-4, with 10 bases matching TRBD1. J was trimmed by 8 bases and V by 4 bases; bases with no gene match: 7. The germline CDR1 and CDR2 sequences are SGHDN and FVKESK. The CDR3 contains 15 residues. Here the CDR3 reads CASSPAGTGVEKLFF. Here the CDR3 DNA reads TGTGCCAGCAGCCCTGCCGGGACAGGGGTAGAAAAACTGTTTTTT.

The chain carries TRBV28 and TRBJ1-2; D is possibly TRBD1 (5 bases). V was cut by 6 bases and J by 5 bases, with 16 bases left in between. The germline V gene encodes CDR1 MDHEN and CDR2 SYDVKM. The CDR3 spans 14 residues. The CDR3 loop is CASSLELTAYGYTF. In nucleotides, the CDR3 is TGTGCCAGCAGCCTAGAACTGACAGCTTATGGCTACACCTTC.

The chain has TRBV9 and TRBJ2-3; no reliable D call. The CDR3 sequence is 14 residues long. Germline CDR1 is SGDLS and CDR2 is YYNGEE. Between the trimmed V and J ends, which lost 0 bases and 0 bases, there was a span of 5 bases. DNA of the CDR3: TGTGCCAGCAGCGTAGCCGGTAGCACAGATACGCAGTATTTT. Encoded protein: CASSVAGSTDTQYF.

The chain employs TRBV7-2 and TRBJ2-1; 14 bases line up with TRBD2. Germline trimming cut 4 bases from V and 6 bases from J; bases unmatched to any gene: 5. The germline CDR1 and CDR2 sequences are SGHTA and FQGNSA. The CDR3 spans 16 residues. The CDR3 reads CASSWETSGRANEQFF. As DNA, the CDR3 is TGTGCCAGCAGCTGGGAGACTAGCGGGAGGGCCAATGAGCAGTTCTTC.

This chain connects TRBV29-1 to TRBJ2-3; 12 bases are shared with TRBD2. J gave up 0 bases and V 8 bases, and 15 bases lay outside the gene matches. Germline V gives CDR1 SQVTM, CDR2 ANQGSEA. The CDR3 loop spans 18 amino acids. The chain's CDR3 is CSSLTSGRGGASTDTQYF. The CDR3 DNA sequence: TGCAGCTCCTTGACTAGCGGGAGAGGGGGTGCTAGCACAGATACGCAGTATTTT.

The chain uses TRBV7-2 and TRBJ2-7, with D tentatively TRBD2 (5 bases). The ends were cut back, 4 bases at V and 7 bases at J, with 8 bases in the middle. The CDR3 covers 11 residues. CDR1 and CDR2 from the germline V gene are SGHTA and FQGNSA. The CDR3 loop reads CASSYTGEQYF. CDR3 DNA sequence: TGTGCCAGCAGCTACACGGGGGAGCAGTACTTC.

The chain uses TRBV4-1 and TRBJ2-3; 7 nucleotides line up with TRBD2. In germline, CDR1 is MGHRA, CDR2 YSYEKL. Trimming cost V 1 base and J 4 bases; bases outside gene matches: 2. The CDR3 consists of 14 residues. The CDR3 nucleotides are TGCGCCAGCAGCCAAGGGGAGGGGTCAGATACGCAGTATTTT. This sequence encodes CASSQGEGSDTQYF.

The V gene is TRBV27, the J gene TRBJ2-7; 7 positions match TRBD1. V lost 3 bases, J lost 5 bases, and 7 bases stayed unmatched. Germline CDR1 reads MNHEY; CDR2 reads SMNVEV (reference sequence). The length of the CDR3 is 14 residues. The CDR3 DNA follows: TGTGCCAGCAGTTTGAAGGGGGACAGTGACGAGCAGTACTTC. The encoded protein is CASSLKGDSDEQYF.

V usage is TRBV6-6 and J usage is TRBJ1-3, with TRBD1 matching 9 bases. The CDR3 sequence is 11 residues long. V lost 5 bases to trimming and J lost 15 bases; unmatched junction nucleotides: 5. Germline assignment: CDR1 MNHNY and CDR2 SVGAGI (reference sequence). The CDR3 loop is CASSGRDREYF. CDR3 sequence (DNA): TGTGCCAGCAGTGGCAGGGACAGGGAATATTTT.